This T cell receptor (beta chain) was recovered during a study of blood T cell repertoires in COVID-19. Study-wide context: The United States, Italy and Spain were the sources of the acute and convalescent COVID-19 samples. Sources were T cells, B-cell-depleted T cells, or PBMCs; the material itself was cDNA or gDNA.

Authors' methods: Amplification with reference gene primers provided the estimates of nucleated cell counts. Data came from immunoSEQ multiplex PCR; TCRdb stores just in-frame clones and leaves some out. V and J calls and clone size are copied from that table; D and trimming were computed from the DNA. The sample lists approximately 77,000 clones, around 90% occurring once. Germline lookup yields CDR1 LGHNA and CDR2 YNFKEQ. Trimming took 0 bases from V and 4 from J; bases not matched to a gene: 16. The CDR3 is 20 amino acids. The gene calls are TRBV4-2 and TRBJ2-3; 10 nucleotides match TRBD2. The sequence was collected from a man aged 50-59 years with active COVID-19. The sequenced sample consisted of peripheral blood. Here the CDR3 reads CASSQENPSGRVGAADTQYF. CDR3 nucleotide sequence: TGTGCCAGCAGCCAAGAGAACCCTAGCGGGAGAGTGGGGGCGGCAGATACGCAGTATTTT.